These 16 T cell receptor beta chains share one sample of origin, sequenced in a study of blood T cell repertoires in COVID-19. The data were produced by immunoSEQ multiplex PCR, yet TCRdb's version contains in-frame clones alone and is incomplete. The table lists around 100,000 clones, approximately 91% of them singletons. The specimen was peripheral blood. The receptors originated from a woman in her seventies who had recovered from COVID-19.

The V call is TRBV28, the J call TRBJ2-7; perhaps TRBD1 as D (6 bases). Germline-derived CDR1 and CDR2 are MDHEN and SYDVKM. The CDR3 covers 14 residues. Trimming pared 2 bases from V and 8 bases from J, leaving 16 bases between. The CDR3 sequence is CASSLGGSATKQYF. The CDR3 DNA sequence: TGTGCCAGCAGTTTAGGGGGCAGCGCTACGAAGCAGTACTTC.

As for this clone: This same CDR3 is encoded by further DNA sequences in the sample. The gene calls are TRBV4-3 and TRBJ2-5; D is uncertain. Trimming removed 0 bases from V and 4 bases from J, with 3 bases in between. This CDR3 region has 12 residues. Germline lookup yields CDR1 LGHNA and CDR2 YSLEER. This CDR3 is CASSQDRETQYF. CDR3 sequence (DNA): TGCGCCAGCAGCCAAGATCGAGAGACCCAGTACTTC.

The chain employs TRBV28 and TRBJ2-3, with D perhaps matching TRBD2 (5 bases). This CDR3 contains 15 residues. Trimming pared 5 bases from V and 2 bases from J, leaving 14 bases between. Germline CDR1 reads MDHEN; CDR2 reads SYDVKM. CDR3 in DNA: TGTGCCAGCAGTCCGGCGGGCACCAACACAGATACGCAGTATTTT. Residues: CASSPAGTNTDTQYF.

The CDR3 spells CASSFRGPGEKLFF. In DNA, the CDR3 is TGCGCCAGCAGCTTCAGGGGGCCAGGGGAAAAACTGTTTTTT. The V gene is TRBV5-1, the J gene TRBJ1-4; 8 bases are a match to TRBD1. Trimming cost V 2 bases and J 8 bases; bases outside gene matches: 5. The CDR3 is 14 amino acids. CDR1 is SGHRS, CDR2 YFSETQ, per germline.

This chain uses TRBV7-3 with TRBJ1-1; possible D gene TRBD1, 5 bases. The V and J ends lost 5 bases and 7 bases respectively, with 17 bases between them. This CDR3 has 14 residues. Germline V lookup: CDR1 SGHTA, CDR2 FQGTGA. CDR3 sequence (DNA): TGTGCCAGCAGCCCGATCGGTCAAGGGGATGAAGCTTTCTTT. Amino acid sequence: CASSPIGQGDEAFF.

This chain connects TRBV4-1 to TRBJ2-7, with D possibly matching TRBD2 (6 bases). The V gene's germline CDR1 is MGHRA and CDR2 YSYEKL. CDR3 length equals 18 residues. Deletions cut 0 bases from V and 3 bases from J, with 21 bases between. The CDR3 sequence is CASSQDGLPGVGNYEQYF. CDR3 coding DNA: TGCGCCAGCAGCCAAGATGGCTTACCGGGGGTAGGTAACTACGAGCAGTACTTC.

This clone was observed a handful of times. The chain carries TRBV3-1 (or the pseudogene TRBV3-2) and TRBJ1-6; no firm D call. Deletions cut 0 bases from V and 9 bases from J, with 6 bases between. Germline loops: CDR1 LGHDT, CDR2 YNNKEL (reference sequence). The CDR3 has 13 amino acids. CDR3: CASSQDGSSPLHF. The CDR3 nucleotides read TGTGCCAGCAGCCAAGATGGGAGTTCACCCCTCCACTTT.

V and J are TRBV5-4 and TRBJ2-1; no clear D gene. The germline gives CDR1 SGHNT, CDR2 YYREEE (reference sequence). The CDR3 spans 12 residues. Trimming left V 4 bases short and J 7 bases short, with 9 bases between. DNA of the CDR3: TGTGCCAGCAGCACCCAGGTAAATGAGCAGTTCTTC. It translates to CASSTQVNEQFF. The variable domain in full, completed from reference TRBV5-4 and TRBJ2-1, reads ETGVTQSPTHLIKTRGQQVTLRCSSQSGHNTVSWYQQALGQGPQFIFQYYREEENGRGNFPPRFSGLQFPNYSSELNVNALELDDSALYLCASSTQVNEQFFGPGTRLTVL.

This chain joins TRBV2 and TRBJ1-6; TRBD1 might be the D (6 bases). Trimming pared 7 bases from V and 10 bases from J, leaving 20 bases between. The CDR3 length is 15 residues. Germline lookup yields CDR1 SNHLY and CDR2 FYNNEI. CDR3 coding DNA: TGTGCCAGCATCCTAGGGGGACAAGGGGGATCACCCCTCCACTTT. Its protein is CASILGGQGGSPLHF. Full variable domain (missing parts from reference TRBV2 and TRBJ1-6): EPEVTQTPSHQVTQMGQEVILRCVPISNHLYFYWYRQILGQKVEFLVSFYNNEISEKSEIFDDQFSVERPDGSNFTLKIRSTKLEDSAMYFCASILGGQGGSPLHFGNGTRLTVT.

This chain joins TRBV27 and TRBJ2-4; 14 bases align to TRBD2. V trimming: 5 bases; J trimming: 1 base; junction bases outside the gene matches: 10. The CDR3 extends over 19 amino acids. Germline V gives CDR1 MNHEY, CDR2 SMNVEV (reference sequence). CDR3 sequence: CASSPSTSGRAVAKNIQYF. DNA for the CDR3: TGTGCCAGCAGTCCCTCGACTAGCGGGAGGGCCGTGGCCAAAAACATTCAGTACTTC.

This chain uses TRBV4-3 with TRBJ1-1; 9 bases are shared with TRBD1. The CDR3 consists of 15 residues. Unmatched junction bases numbered 4, after V lost 0 bases and J lost 5 bases. Germline assignment: CDR1 LGHNA and CDR2 YSLEER. In DNA form, the CDR3 reads TGCGCCAGCAGCCAAGAGGGACAGGGCTGGACTGAAGCTTTCTTT. This sequence encodes CASSQEGQGWTEAFF.

This chain connects TRBV6-5 to TRBJ1-2; 7 bases align to TRBD1. J was trimmed by 8 bases and V by 0 bases; bases with no gene match: 6. The CDR3 has 14 residues. Germline CDR1 MNHEY, CDR2 SVGAGI. The DNA of the CDR3 is TGTGCCAGCAGTTACTCCCCCCGACAGGGAGGCTACACCTTC. Encoded protein: CASSYSPRQGGYTF.

The V gene is TRBV5-1, the J gene TRBJ1-1; D might be TRBD1 (6 bases). In germline, CDR1 is SGHRS, CDR2 YFSETQ. The length of the CDR3 is 14 residues. Trimming stripped 3 bases from V and 6 bases from J, with 15 bases between. In DNA form, the CDR3 reads TGCGCCAGCAGCTCCGGGACACAACAAGCTGAAGCTTTCTTT. Translating gives CASSSGTQQAEAFF. The whole variable domain, remainder taken from reference TRBV5-1 and TRBJ1-1, is KAGVTQTPRYLIKTRGQQVTLSCSPISGHRSVSWYQQTPGQGLQFLFEYFSETQRNKGNFPGRFSGRQFSNSRSEMNVSTLELGDSALYLCASSSGTQQAEAFFGQGTRLTVV.

The V and J genes are TRBV29-1 and TRBJ1-2; weak D call: TRBD1 (5 bases). V was clipped by 6 bases and J by 2 bases, with 25 bases between them. In germline, CDR1 is SQVTM, CDR2 ANQGSEA. The CDR3 consists of 17 residues. CDR3 nucleotide sequence: TGCAGCGTCAACAAACAGGTGGCCATCAGGTCGAACTATGGCTACACCTTC. Translation gives CSVNKQVAIRSNYGYTF.

The gene calls are TRBV28 and TRBJ2-1; TRBD1 agrees at 8 bases. V shed 3 bases, J shed 9 bases, and the junction held 10 bases outside the gene matches. Germline V CDR1 and CDR2: MDHEN, SYDVKM. The CDR3 sequence is 15 residues long. CDR3 DNA: TGTGCCAGCAGTTTTATCCGGACAGGGACGAGTGAGCAGTTCTTC. Protein product: CASSFIRTGTSEQFF. The whole variable domain, filled in from reference TRBV28 and TRBJ2-1, reads DVKVTQSSRYLVKRTGEKVFLECVQDMDHENMFWYRQDPGLGLRLIYFSYDVKMKEKGDIPEGYSVSREKKERFSLILESASTNQTSMYLCASSFIRTGTSEQFFGPGTRLTVL.

The genes are TRBV3-1 (or the pseudogene TRBV3-2) and TRBJ1-5; D is ambiguous. Trimming stripped 1 base from V and 6 bases from J, with 4 bases between. The CDR3 loop spans 12 amino acids. CDR1 is LGHDT and CDR2 is YNNKEL in the germline V gene (reference sequence). DNA for the CDR3: TGTGCCAGCAGCCAAGCGGGTCAGCCCCAGCATTTT. It translates to CASSQAGQPQHF.